This paragraph covers one T cell receptor (beta chain) sequence. This specimen belongs to a study of type 1 and type 2 diabetes patients. Study-wide context: The cohort mixed type 1 diabetes, type 2 diabetes and nondiabetic donors. CD4+ or CD8+ T cells were positively selected from PBMCs with microbeads.

Amplification started from genomic DNA. Amplification of the beta chain CDR3 used 30 forward and 13 reverse multiplex primers. TCRdb analysed the multiplex PCR reads with MiXCR anew, one entry per CDR3 protein. The repertoire holds fewer than 350,000 distinct CDR3 sequences, around 50% seen once, with roughly 13% in the top ten. Germline V CDR1 and CDR2: MNHNY, SVGAGI (reference sequence). V was clipped by 6 bases and J by 6 bases, with 17 bases between them. CDR3 size: 14 residues. Standard classification criteria confirmed type 1 or type 2 diabetes in all patients. Anyone with other autoimmune disease or infection in the prior four weeks was excluded.

The source is a man aged 18 to 30 with type 2 diabetes. The sequenced sample consisted of peripheral blood mononuclear cells (PBMCs). The chain combines TRBV6-6 with TRBJ1-2, with TRBD1 as a possible D gene (5 bases). The CDR3 spells CASSPGAAINGYTF. The CDR3 DNA reads TGTGCCAGCAGCCCCGGGGCGGCCATAAATGGCTACACCTTC.